This T cell receptor (beta chain) was profiled in a study of blood T cells in healthy people across ages. Every donor contributed roughly 10 milliliters of peripheral blood by blood draw. Findings of the study overall: A roughly linear fall in TCR beta diversity per million T cells was seen with increasing age. PBMCs left unsorted prevented a conclusive naive versus antigen-experienced comparison.

Comment on this clonotype: Antigen specificity is unknown.

The second PCR ran roughly 6 to 11 cycles with a sample-barcoded 5' primer and J-beta primers. TCRdb reprocessed the 5' RACE reads with MiXCR, giving one entry per CDR3 protein. The table has about 640,000 distinct CDR3 sequences, about 43% seen once. The V end was cut by 4 bases, the J end by 3 bases, with 10 bases between. The germline CDR1 and CDR2 sequences are SEHNR and FQNEAQ (reference sequence). The CDR3 has 14 residues. The specimen sequenced was blood. This sequence joins TRBV7-9 and TRBJ2-1; possibly TRBD1 for D (5 bases). The sequence was collected from an elderly man in good health. In DNA form, the CDR3 reads TGTGCCAGCAGCTCTGACCAGGGCTACAATGAGCAGTTCTTC. Its translation is CASSSDQGYNEQFF.